Listed below are T cell receptor beta chains from one sample, sequenced in a study of naive and memory T cell subsets. TCRdb reprocessed the UMI-ligation and nested PCR reads via MiXCR and lists one record per CDR3 protein. The sample shows tens of thousands of distinct CDR3 sequences, approximately 9.2% of them seen only once. Sequencing was carried out using naive CD8+ T cells from blood. Receptors originate from a human donor in good health. Each CDR3 is given without its conserved first and last residue. A D gene is named only where the DNA matches it firmly. Only some rows state a clone size, as once, few, many or a class for expanded clones.

d_call: NA
clone_size: NA
v_call: TRBV27
cdr3_length: 13
cdr3_aa: ASSPVSDRNTEAF

d_call: NA
clone_size: NA
v_call: TRBV12-3/TRBV12-4
cdr3_length: 11
cdr3_aa: ASRELGNTEAF

d_call: TRBD1
clone_size: NA
v_call: TRBV20-1
cdr3_length: 13
cdr3_aa: SARGDSLFNQPQH

d_call: NA
clone_size: once
v_call: TRBV6-1
cdr3_length: 12
cdr3_aa: ASGWTTSTDTQY

d_call: NA
clone_size: many
v_call: TRBV6-1
cdr3_length: 14
cdr3_aa: ASSEWVSPTTDTQY

d_call: NA
clone_size: many
v_call: TRBV4-1
cdr3_length: 12
cdr3_aa: ASSQARYSYEQY

d_call: NA
clone_size: few
v_call: TRBV6-6
cdr3_length: 12
cdr3_aa: ASSAGGYNSPLH

d_call: NA
clone_size: many
v_call: TRBV6-2/TRBV6-3
cdr3_length: 11
cdr3_aa: ASRSRGHYEQY

d_call: NA
clone_size: few
v_call: TRBV12-3/TRBV12-4
cdr3_length: 13
cdr3_aa: ASSSAFGVGNEQF

d_call: NA
clone_size: NA
v_call: TRBV14
cdr3_length: 11
cdr3_aa: ASSQAGENIQY

d_call: NA
clone_size: many
v_call: TRBV20-1
cdr3_length: 13
cdr3_aa: SARDSALALYGYT

d_call: NA
clone_size: NA
v_call: TRBV10-3
cdr3_length: 11
cdr3_aa: AIAAGENTEAF

d_call: NA
clone_size: NA
v_call: TRBV1
cdr3_length: 14
cdr3_aa: TSSQERGGQDTEAF

d_call: NA
clone_size: few
v_call: TRBV28
cdr3_length: 9
cdr3_aa: ASSLLETQY

d_call: NA
clone_size: many
v_call: TRBV4-1
cdr3_length: 13
cdr3_aa: ASSQVRGVSYEQY

d_call: NA
clone_size: few
v_call: TRBV5-6
cdr3_length: 11
cdr3_aa: ASSLASGGEQY

d_call: TRBD2
clone_size: many
v_call: TRBV20-1
cdr3_length: 11
cdr3_aa: SARPSGTYEQY

d_call: NA
clone_size: many
v_call: TRBV25-1
cdr3_length: 10
cdr3_aa: ASSPTLDEQF

d_call: NA
clone_size: few
v_call: TRBV15
cdr3_length: 10
cdr3_aa: ATSRGGETQY

d_call: TRBD1
clone_size: once
v_call: TRBV5-6
cdr3_length: 12
cdr3_aa: ASSLGLRGREQY

d_call: NA
clone_size: medium-sized
v_call: TRBV25-1
cdr3_length: 8
cdr3_aa: ASSYNEQF

d_call: TRBD1
clone_size: few
v_call: TRBV20-1
cdr3_length: 14
cdr3_aa: SARRDRGITNEKLF

d_call: TRBD1
clone_size: many
v_call: TRBV23-1
cdr3_length: 15
cdr3_aa: ASTRTGVLPYQETQY

d_call: TRBD2
clone_size: few
v_call: TRBV9
cdr3_length: 13
cdr3_aa: ASSGQRELPYEQY

d_call: TRBD1
clone_size: many
v_call: TRBV23-1
cdr3_length: 13
cdr3_aa: ASTLGTGRQETQY

d_call: TRBD2
clone_size: NA
v_call: TRBV25-1
cdr3_length: 12
cdr3_aa: ASSESGTSRFTF

d_call: NA
clone_size: NA
v_call: TRBV19
cdr3_length: 12
cdr3_aa: ASLSSGPYNEQF

d_call: NA
clone_size: many
v_call: TRBV6-5
cdr3_length: 11
cdr3_aa: ASSYSLGNEQF

d_call: TRBD2
clone_size: few
v_call: TRBV20-1
cdr3_length: 16
cdr3_aa: SARDRLAGGSSEFEQY

d_call: TRBD1
clone_size: NA
v_call: TRBV14
cdr3_length: 13
cdr3_aa: ASSQHTGTGNEQF

d_call: NA
clone_size: many
v_call: TRBV5-5
cdr3_length: 13
cdr3_aa: ASSFGTGPGVLLF

d_call: NA
clone_size: few
v_call: TRBV27
cdr3_length: 15
cdr3_aa: ASSLSSESSYNSPLH

d_call: NA
clone_size: NA
v_call: TRBV4-2
cdr3_length: 13
cdr3_aa: ASSPGTQYTDTQY

d_call: NA
clone_size: few
v_call: TRBV6-2/TRBV6-3
cdr3_length: 13
cdr3_aa: ASSYWTGTRYGYT

d_call: NA
clone_size: many
v_call: TRBV28
cdr3_length: 11
cdr3_aa: ASSIGTKSLQH

d_call: NA
clone_size: NA
v_call: TRBV6-1
cdr3_length: 14
cdr3_aa: ASKELQRQLMEKLF

d_call: TRBD2
clone_size: NA
v_call: TRBV12-3/TRBV12-4
cdr3_length: 15
cdr3_aa: ASSPIAGGPGADTQY

d_call: NA
clone_size: NA
v_call: TRBV27
cdr3_length: 8
cdr3_aa: ASNLYPQY

d_call: NA
clone_size: few
v_call: TRBV2
cdr3_length: 10
cdr3_aa: ASPEGHGTQY

d_call: NA
clone_size: NA
v_call: TRBV15
cdr3_length: 13
cdr3_aa: ATSVELATNYGYT

d_call: NA
clone_size: many
v_call: TRBV12-5
cdr3_length: 14
cdr3_aa: ASGLVGVPINYEQY

d_call: TRBD1
clone_size: NA
v_call: TRBV7-9
cdr3_length: 14
cdr3_aa: ASSPRDRGSNYGYT

d_call: NA
clone_size: many
v_call: TRBV27
cdr3_length: 10
cdr3_aa: ASVSSTDTQY

d_call: NA
clone_size: few
v_call: TRBV20-1
cdr3_length: 11
cdr3_aa: SARGRLNTEAF

d_call: NA
clone_size: once
v_call: TRBV3-1
cdr3_length: 14
cdr3_aa: ASSRRSSSRYNEQF

d_call: TRBD1
clone_size: few
v_call: TRBV7-9
cdr3_length: 14
cdr3_aa: AITIRDRRGNTEAF

d_call: NA
clone_size: few
v_call: TRBV4-3
cdr3_length: 13
cdr3_aa: ASSQDGASNQPQH

d_call: NA
clone_size: NA
v_call: TRBV19
cdr3_length: 10
cdr3_aa: ATDSGQETQY

d_call: NA
clone_size: few
v_call: TRBV6-6
cdr3_length: 16
cdr3_aa: ASSYSILWGQHNSPLH

d_call: NA
clone_size: many
v_call: TRBV6-6
cdr3_length: 11
cdr3_aa: ASSYSPPQPQH

d_call: NA
clone_size: NA
v_call: TRBV29-1
cdr3_length: 9
cdr3_aa: SGLDTDTQY

d_call: NA
clone_size: few
v_call: TRBV27
cdr3_length: 12
cdr3_aa: ASSLGQTTYEQY

d_call: NA
clone_size: many
v_call: TRBV29-1
cdr3_length: 11
cdr3_aa: SVVDGQSRGYT

d_call: TRBD1
clone_size: many
v_call: TRBV20-1
cdr3_length: 11
cdr3_aa: SATGTDLGTIY

d_call: TRBD2
clone_size: NA
v_call: TRBV7-9
cdr3_length: 15
cdr3_aa: ASSSRGAGGYTGELF